This T cell receptor (beta chain) was sequenced for a study of beta chain features in type 1 diabetes. It was via CD45RO/CCR7/CD25/CD127/CD95/CD27 that CD4+ naive, central memory, regulatory and stem cell-like memory cells were sorted. In this sample, this clone turned up a few times. Its antigen is not known. Broader study findings: Lower insertion and higher deletion counts appeared at VDJ junctions in type 1 diabetes patients. The similarity of naive, central memory and Treg TCRB repertoires appeared greater among patients than among healthy donors. Shortening that was moderate but significant affected the TCRB CDR3s of Type 1 diabetes patients in all four CD4+ subsets.

Germline V gives CDR1 SGHDT, CDR2 YYEEEE. The CDR3 has 16 residues. J was trimmed by 3 bases and V by 1 base; bases with no gene match: 6. Since all of the isolated RNA was reverse transcribed, expressed TCRB transcripts were what got sequenced. Profiled with immunoSEQ multiplex PCR; TCRdb holds only in-frame clones, not every one. The sample records 110,000 or so clones, roughly 40% being singletons. The gene calls are TRBV5-6 and TRBJ2-1; TRBD2 aligns across 8 bases. The TCR was taken from a woman aged 18 to 35 in good health. Material: stem cell memory CD4+ T cells from blood. Here the CDR3 DNA reads TGTGCCAGCAGCTTGTATGTAGCGGGGAACTACAATGAGCAGTTCTTC. It codes for CASSLYVAGNYNEQFF.